Shown below are 4 T cell receptor beta chains from a single sample sequenced in a study of blood T cells in healthy people across ages. With a J-beta primer mix and a sample-barcoded 5' primer, a second PCR ran roughly 7 to 11 cycles. Each CDR3 protein is one row after TCRdb ran MiXCR on the 5' RACE reads. This sample has 1.5 million to 2 million distinct CDR3 sequences, with approximately 30% found just once. The sample consisted of blood. All receptors come from a woman in her 30s in good health.

This clonotype was counted many times. The gene calls are TRBV10-3 and TRBJ2-7; D perhaps matches TRBD2 (6 bases). The CDR3 contains 17 residues. Trimming removed 6 bases at V and 2 bases at J, with 23 bases between. Germline V CDR1 and CDR2: ENHRY, SYGVKD. CDR3 residues: CAIRGRLAKGMTYEQYF. The DNA for the CDR3 is TGTGCCATCAGGGGTAGGCTAGCGAAGGGGATGACCTACGAGCAGTACTTC.

There are a few counts of this clonotype. The chain employs TRBV6-5 and TRBJ2-3, with D perhaps matching TRBD1 or TRBD2 (6 bases each). Germline V CDR1 and CDR2: MNHEY, SVGAGI. Trimming took off 0 bases at V and 2 bases at J, with 18 bases between the two ends. The CDR3 loop spans 18 amino acids. CDR3 sequence reads: CASSYSEEGEVDTDTQYF. The CDR3 coding sequence is TGTGCCAGCAGTTACTCCGAGGAGGGGGAGGTGGACACAGATACGCAGTATTTT.

For this clonotype: The junction shows a germline mismatch at one end, possibly a read error. This chain connects TRBV7-9 to TRBJ2-4; 9 bases map to TRBD1. The J call may be mistaken, given a closer DNA end match to TRBJ2-7. The CDR3 has 15 residues. The germline V gene encodes CDR1 SEHNR and CDR2 FQNEAQ (reference sequence). The CDR3 protein is CVSRHTGQGFNEQYF. CDR3 DNA: TGTGTCAGCAGACACACTGGACAGGGGTTCAACGAGCAGTACTTC.

This clonotype has at least ten counts. The chain combines TRBV12-3 or TRBV12-4 with TRBJ2-7; TRBD1 matches at 7 bases. The CDR3 contains 15 residues. The ends lost 4 bases at V and 4 bases at J; junction bases unmatched: 10. CDR3 bases: TGTGCCAGCAGTTCCGGGACAGTTGCCCTTTACGAGCAGTACTTC. This gives the protein CASSSGTVALYEQYF.